This T cell receptor beta chain is drawn from a study of blood T cell repertoires in COVID-19. Study-level information: PBMCs, B-cell-depleted T cells, or T cells provided the cDNA or gDNA that made up the material.

Clinical histories supplied by participants themselves formed the basis of cohort assignment. As originally analysed: Cell counts per sample came from amplifying reference gene primers. Assay: immunoSEQ multiplex PCR; the TCRdb copy retains only in-frame clones and omits some. D and trimming come from the DNA, and the V and J calls and clone size come from that table. This sample has about 300,000 clones, with more than 75% found just once. V was trimmed by 4 bases and J by 8 bases, leaving 17 bases between them. This CDR3 contains 14 residues. CDR1 is LGHNA, CDR2 YNFKEQ, per germline. The clonotype originates from a man under 40 who had recovered from COVID-19. This rearrangement joins TRBV4-2 to TRBJ1-2, with no clear D. Material for sequencing was PBMCs or T cells enriched from blood (not recorded which). The CDR3 nucleotides read TGTGCCAGCAGCCTTTCTAGGACGGAGGGCGGCTACACCTTC. It yields the protein CASSLSRTEGGYTF.